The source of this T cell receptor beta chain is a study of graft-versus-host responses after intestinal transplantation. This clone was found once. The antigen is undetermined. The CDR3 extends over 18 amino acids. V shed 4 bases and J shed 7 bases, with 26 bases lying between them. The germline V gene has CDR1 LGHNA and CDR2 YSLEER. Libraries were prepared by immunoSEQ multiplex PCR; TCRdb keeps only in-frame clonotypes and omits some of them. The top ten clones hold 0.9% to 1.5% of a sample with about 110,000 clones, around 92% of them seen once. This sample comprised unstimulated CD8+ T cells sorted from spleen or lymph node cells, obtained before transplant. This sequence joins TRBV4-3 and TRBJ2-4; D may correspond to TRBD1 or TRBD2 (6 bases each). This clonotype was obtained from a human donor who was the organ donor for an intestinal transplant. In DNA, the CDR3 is TGCGCCAGCAGCCGGTCCTTCGGGGGCTGGCCAGAAAAGAACATTCAGTACTTC. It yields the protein CASSRSFGGWPEKNIQYF.